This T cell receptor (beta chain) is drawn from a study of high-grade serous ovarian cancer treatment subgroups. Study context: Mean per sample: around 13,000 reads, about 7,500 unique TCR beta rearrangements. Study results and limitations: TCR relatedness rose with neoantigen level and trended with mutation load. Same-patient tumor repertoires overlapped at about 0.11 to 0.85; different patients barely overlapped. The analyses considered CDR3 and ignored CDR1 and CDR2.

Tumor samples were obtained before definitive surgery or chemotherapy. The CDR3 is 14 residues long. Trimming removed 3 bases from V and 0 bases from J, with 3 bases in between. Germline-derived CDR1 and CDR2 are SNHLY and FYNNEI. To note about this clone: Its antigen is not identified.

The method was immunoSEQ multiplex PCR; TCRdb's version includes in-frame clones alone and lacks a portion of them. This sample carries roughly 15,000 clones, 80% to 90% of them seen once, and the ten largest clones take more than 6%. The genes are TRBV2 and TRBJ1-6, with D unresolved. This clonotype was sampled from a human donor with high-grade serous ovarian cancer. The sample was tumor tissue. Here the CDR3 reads CASSDLSYNSPLHF. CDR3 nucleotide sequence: TGTGCCAGCAGTGACCTCTCCTATAATTCACCCCTCCACTTT.